The 29 T cell receptor beta chains below come from one sample, sequenced in a study of a mutant IDH1 vaccine in newly diagnosed glioma. The repertoire was sequenced with immunoSEQ multiplex PCR; TCRdb's copy has only in-frame clones and lacks some. Here the sample spans fewer than 100,000 clones, over 85% being singletons. As to time point: baseline, week 1 (first vaccination visit). As to treatment: pre-vaccination baseline after standard-of-care therapy. The sample was PBMCs, taken from a glioma patient treated with radiotherapy, temozolomide or both. Receptors originate from a woman aged 45-65 years with glioma.

This rearrangement joins TRBV7-9 to TRBJ2-6, with no clear D. Germline V gene lookup returns CDR1 SEHNR and CDR2 FQNEAQ (reference sequence). There are 13 residues in the CDR3. V was clipped by 2 bases and J by 7 bases, with 6 bases between them. The CDR3 region has the DNA TGTGCCAGCAGCTTATTAGGTGCCAACGTCCTGACTTTC. It encodes CASSLLGANVLTF.

The chain links TRBV9 to TRBJ2-7, with a possible D match to TRBD2 (6 bases). CDR1 is SGDLS, CDR2 YYNGEE, per germline. V lost 0 bases and J lost 2, with 9 bases in between. The CDR3 extends over 14 amino acids. The CDR3 here is CASSVGGLPYEQYF. The CDR3 region has the DNA TGTGCCAGCAGCGTAGGGGGACTCCCCTACGAGCAGTACTTC.

This chain uses TRBV4-1 with TRBJ1-3, with D hard to call. The V gene lost 6 bases and the J gene lost 0 bases, with 12 bases spanning the gap. Germline CDR1 and CDR2: MGHRA and YSYEKL. The CDR3 extends over 15 amino acids. CDR3 amino acids: CASSFLRSSGNTIYF. CDR3 bases: TGCGCCAGCAGTTTTCTCAGAAGCTCTGGAAACACCATATATTTT.

The chain recombines TRBV30 with TRBJ2-7; the D is unclear. The CDR3 runs 14 residues. V shed 3 bases and J shed 3 bases, with 15 bases lying between them. Germline assignment: CDR1 GTSNPN and CDR2 SVGIG (reference sequence). CDR3 protein: CAWRLGFPNYEQYF. CDR3 coding DNA: TGTGCCTGGAGATTAGGGTTCCCAAACTACGAGCAGTACTTC.

The chain links TRBV19 to TRBJ1-1; TRBD1 matches at 7 bases. Per the germline V gene, CDR1 is LNHDA and CDR2 is SQIVND (reference sequence). The V and J ends lost 5 bases and 3 bases, in that order; junction bases with no gene match: 9. This CDR3 contains 15 residues. The CDR3 DNA follows: TGTGCCAGTAGTCCACGACAGGGTGGGCACACTGAAGCTTTCTTT. Translating gives CASSPRQGGHTEAFF. The whole variable domain, remainder taken from reference TRBV19 and TRBJ1-1, is DGGITQSPKYLFRKEGQNVTLSCEQNLNHDAMYWYRQDPGQGLRLIYYSQIVNDFQKGDIAEGYSVSREKKESFPLTVTSAQKNPTAFYLCASSPRQGGHTEAFFGQGTRLTVV.

The chain employs TRBV27 and TRBJ1-5, with D possibly matching TRBD1 (6 bases). The CDR3 covers 13 residues. CDR1 and CDR2 from the germline V gene are MNHEY and SMNVEV (reference sequence). V lost 6 bases to trimming and J lost 4 bases, with 10 bases between them. CDR3 region: CASSWTANQPQHF. CDR3 coding DNA: TGTGCCAGCAGCTGGACAGCAAATCAGCCCCAGCATTTT.

The chain recombines TRBV5-5 with TRBJ1-1, with TRBD1 identical over 9 bases. CDR1 and CDR2 from the germline V gene are SGHKS and YYEKEE (reference sequence). Germline trimming cut 6 bases from V and 5 bases from J; bases unmatched to any gene: 11. This CDR3 has 15 amino acids. The CDR3 sequence: CASTPTTGGKTEAFF. The CDR3 DNA sequence: TGTGCCAGCACCCCCACCACAGGGGGCAAAACTGAAGCTTTCTTT.

This clone was seen a single time. This chain connects TRBV27 to TRBJ2-1; tentative D call: TRBD2 (5 bases). Trimming pared 5 bases from V and 0 bases from J, leaving 11 bases between. The V gene's germline CDR1 is MNHEY and CDR2 SMNVEV (reference sequence). The CDR3 length is 15 residues. DNA for the CDR3: TGTGCCAGCAGTCTCCGGAGCGGCTCCTACAATGAGCAGTTCTTC. This translates into CASSLRSGSYNEQFF.

This clone was seen once. This sequence joins TRBV6-1 and TRBJ2-7; 7 bases align to TRBD1. CDR3 length: 13 amino acids. Germline CDR1 is MNHNS and CDR2 is SASEGT. The trim removed 10 bases at V and 4 bases at J, leaving 10 bases unmatched. The CDR3 bases are TGTGCCACCCGCCCCGGGACAGCATACGAGCAGTACTTC. It encodes CATRPGTAYEQYF.

The J gene is TRBJ2-7, the V gene TRBV28; D may match TRBD1 or TRBD2 (5 bases each). The germline V gene has CDR1 MDHEN and CDR2 SYDVKM. The CDR3 runs to 13 residues. V was clipped by 6 bases and J by 4 bases, with 13 bases between them. The CDR3 DNA is TGTGCCAGCAGGGGGGTTGATCGTTACGAGCAGTACTTC. It codes for CASRGVDRYEQYF.

The rearrangement uses TRBV4-1 and TRBJ2-7; 9 bases are a match to TRBD1. The CDR3 has 18 amino acids. V was clipped by 1 base and J by 1 base; unmatched bases: 11. Germline CDR1 MGHRA, CDR2 YSYEKL. Written as DNA, the CDR3 is TGCGCCAGCAGCCAAGGATCCGTGCTGGGACAGGGATCCTACGAGCAGTACTTC. Protein product: CASSQGSVLGQGSYEQYF.

The rearrangement joins TRBV14 to TRBJ1-2; 7 nucleotides align to TRBD1. After removal of 1 base from V and 0 bases from J, the junction contained 2 bases not matched to a gene. Germline loops: CDR1 SGHDN, CDR2 FVKESK. The CDR3 has 15 amino acids. CDR3 region: CASSQARGPNYGYTF. DNA of the CDR3: TGTGCCAGCAGCCAAGCAAGGGGGCCTAACTATGGCTACACCTTC. Complete variable domain (other parts from reference TRBV14 and TRBJ1-2): EAGVTQFPSHSVIEKGQTVTLRCDPISGHDNLYWYRRVMGKEIKFLLHFVKESKQDESGMPNNRFLAERTGGTYSTLKVQPAELEDSGVYFCASSQARGPNYGYTFGSGTRLTVV.

This clone was seen once. CDR3: CASSSYSGGELFF. The CDR3 DNA reads TGTGCCAGCAGCTCTTACTCTGGCGGGGAGCTGTTTTTT. The chain combines TRBV7-2 with TRBJ2-2; the D is unclear. The CDR3 loop spans 13 amino acids. Germline V gene data show CDR1 as SGHTA and CDR2 as FQGNSA. The V and J ends lost 4 bases and 7 bases respectively, with 10 bases between them.

The chain links TRBV5-4 to TRBJ1-2; D remains ambiguous. CDR1 and CDR2 from the germline V gene are SGHNT and YYREEE (reference sequence). V was pared by 0 bases and J by 4 bases, with 7 bases between. The CDR3 has 13 residues. DNA for the CDR3: TGTGCCAGCAGCTTGGTATCCGTCTATGGCTACACCTTC. Its translation: CASSLVSVYGYTF.

This sequence joins TRBV6-1 and TRBJ1-1, with D perhaps TRBD1 (6 bases). The germline V gene encodes CDR1 MNHNS and CDR2 SASEGT. V was trimmed by 5 bases and J by 1 base, leaving 11 bases between them. CDR3 length: 14 amino acids. This CDR3 reads CASSMRTENTEAFF. In DNA, the CDR3 is TGTGCCAGCAGTATGCGGACAGAGAACACTGAAGCTTTCTTT.

This chain uses TRBV10-3 with TRBJ2-1, with TRBD2 matching 13 bases. V lost 6 bases to trimming and J lost 0 bases; unmatched junction nucleotides: 14. The CDR3 spans 20 residues. Germline V lookup: CDR1 ENHRY, CDR2 SYGVKD. CDR3 in DNA: TGTGCCATCAGGGCTTCCCCGGGACTAGCGGGACCTAGCTCCTACAATGAGCAGTTCTTC. This encodes CAIRASPGLAGPSSYNEQFF.

This clone was seen a single time. The chain couples TRBV6-8 to TRBJ1-1, with D perhaps TRBD1 (5 bases). Trimming left V 0 bases short and J 5 bases short, with 10 bases between. Per germline, CDR1 MNHGY and CDR2 SAAAGT. CDR3 length equals 14 residues. The CDR3: CASSYSTGGTEAFF. The CDR3 DNA is TGTGCCAGCAGTTACTCGACGGGGGGAACTGAAGCTTTCTTT.

This clone was observed a single time. The V and J genes are TRBV19 and TRBJ2-2; 7 bases agree with TRBD2. This CDR3 contains 15 residues. V trimming: 4 bases; J trimming: 2 bases; junction bases outside the gene matches: 4. The germline V gene encodes CDR1 LNHDA and CDR2 SQIVND (reference sequence). The CDR3: CASSSLAVNTGELFF. In nucleotides, the CDR3 is TGTGCCAGTAGTAGTCTAGCGGTAAACACCGGGGAGCTGTTTTTT.

The rearrangement links TRBV2 to TRBJ1-4, with D hard to call. The CDR3 totals 14 residues. Germline V gene data show CDR1 as SNHLY and CDR2 as FYNNEI. V lost 8 bases and J 8 bases, leaving 18 bases between the germline ends. The CDR3 region is CASGGVYGGEKLFF. The CDR3 DNA reads as TGTGCCAGCGGCGGGGTATACGGAGGGGAAAAACTGTTTTTT.

The chain has TRBV5-4 and TRBJ1-6; D uncertain. Germline CDR1 is SGHNT and CDR2 is YYREEE (reference sequence). This CDR3 has 14 amino acids. Trimming took 0 bases from V and 4 from J, leaving 5 bases between them. Written as DNA, the CDR3 is TGTGCCAGCAGCTTGGCAGGATATAATTCACCCCTCCACTTT. It codes for CASSLAGYNSPLHF.

This chain links TRBV4-1 with TRBJ1-5, with D hard to call. The CDR3 is made up of 13 amino acids. Germline V gene lookup returns CDR1 MGHRA and CDR2 YSYEKL. Trimming took off 4 bases at V and 5 bases at J, with 9 bases between the two ends. The CDR3 loop is CASSRRVDQPQHF. CDR3 DNA: TGCGCCAGCAGCCGGAGGGTAGATCAGCCCCAGCATTTT.

In its sample, this clone was seen once. One junction end does not reproduce the germline sequence, and a read error may be involved. The rearrangement uses TRBV7-7 and TRBJ2-2, with 9 bases fitting TRBD1. Germline CDR1 reads SSHAT; CDR2 reads FNYEAQ (reference sequence). CDR3 size: 17 residues. CDR3 sequence: CASSPTRDRANTGELFF. CDR3 DNA: TGTGCTAGCAGCCCAACCCGGGACAGGGCGAACACCGGGGAGCTGTTTTTT.

This chain connects TRBV19 to TRBJ1-2, with D perhaps TRBD1 (5 bases). With 0 bases removed from V and 7 bases from J, the gap between germline ends came to 15 bases. The CDR3 spans 15 residues. Germline V lookup: CDR1 LNHDA, CDR2 SQIVND (reference sequence). This chain's CDR3 is CASSIDTRAVGGYTF. CDR3 nucleotides: TGTGCCAGTAGTATAGATACCAGGGCGGTTGGTGGCTACACCTTC.

DNA of the CDR3: TGTGCCAGCAGCCTAGCAGGCACCGGGGAGCTGTTTTTT. Translating gives CASSLAGTGELFF. V is TRBV2 and J is TRBJ2-2; the D gene is possibly TRBD2 (5 bases). Germline values: CDR1 SNHLY, CDR2 FYNNEI. This CDR3 comprises 13 residues. V was trimmed by 6 bases and J by 4 bases, leaving 9 bases between them.

This chain's CDR3 is CAISSEMVGEAFF. In DNA form, the CDR3 reads TGTGCCATCTCCTCTGAAATGGTCGGTGAAGCTTTCTTT. The chain uses TRBV28 and TRBJ1-1, with D unresolved. Germline lookup yields CDR1 MDHEN and CDR2 SYDVKM. The length of the CDR3 is 13 residues. V lost 10 bases to trimming and J lost 7 bases, with 19 bases between them.

The chain combines TRBV27 with TRBJ1-5; D is ambiguous. V gave up 0 bases and J gave up 5 bases, with 8 bases separating them. The CDR3 contains 14 residues. Germline-derived CDR1 and CDR2 are MNHEY and SMNVEV (reference sequence). The DNA of the CDR3 is TGTGCCAGCAGTTTATCGCGGGGTGATCAGCCCCAGCATTTT. This codes for CASSLSRGDQPQHF.

The chain links TRBV7-2 to TRBJ2-3, with D unresolved. CDR1 and CDR2 from the germline V gene are SGHTA and FQGNSA. V was clipped by 7 bases and J by 1 base, with 12 bases between them. The CDR3 runs to 14 residues. The CDR3 DNA is TGTGCCAGCATCCCGCGCCACCGCACAGATACGCAGTATTTT. Its protein is CASIPRHRTDTQYF.

This chain joins TRBV19 and TRBJ1-5; D is possibly TRBD1 (5 bases). CDR3 size: 14 residues. CDR1 and CDR2 from the germline V gene are LNHDA and SQIVND (reference sequence). Trimming removed 3 bases at V and 4 bases at J, with 10 bases between. The DNA of the CDR3 is TGTGCCAGTAGTATCCGGGACCTTAATCAGCCCCAGCATTTT. It encodes CASSIRDLNQPQHF.

The chain links TRBV6-6 to TRBJ2-2; TRBD1 aligns across 7 bases. This CDR3 is built from 16 residues. Losses at the gene ends were 0 bases for V and 1 base for J; bases not matched to a gene: 2. Germline CDR1 reads MNHNY; CDR2 reads SVGAGI (reference sequence). CDR3: CASSYSRDRNTGELFF. The DNA of the CDR3 is TGTGCCAGCAGTTACTCGAGGGACAGGAACACCGGGGAGCTGTTTTTT.